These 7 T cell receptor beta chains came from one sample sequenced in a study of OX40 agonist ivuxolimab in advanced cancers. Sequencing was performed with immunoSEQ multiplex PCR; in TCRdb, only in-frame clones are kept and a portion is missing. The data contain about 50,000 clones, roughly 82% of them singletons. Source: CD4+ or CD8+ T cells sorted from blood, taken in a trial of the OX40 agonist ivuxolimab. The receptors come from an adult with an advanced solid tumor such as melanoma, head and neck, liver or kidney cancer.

CDR3 DNA sequence: TGTGCCAGCGGACAGGTGTACTACGAGCAGTACTTC. This translates into CASGQVYYEQYF. This sequence joins TRBV6-1 and TRBJ2-7; 7 bases are a match to TRBD1. Unmatched junction bases numbered 4, after V lost 8 bases and J lost 3 bases. The CDR3 totals 12 residues. Germline values: CDR1 MNHNS, CDR2 SASEGT.

The CDR3 protein is CASSRWELNTEAFF. CDR3 nucleotide sequence: TGTGCCAGTAGCCGCTGGGAGCTGAACACTGAAGCTTTCTTT. V and J are TRBV19 and TRBJ1-1; no clear D. Per germline, CDR1 LNHDA and CDR2 SQIVND (reference sequence). The CDR3 runs to 14 residues. The V and J ends lost 6 bases and 0 bases respectively, with 11 bases between them.

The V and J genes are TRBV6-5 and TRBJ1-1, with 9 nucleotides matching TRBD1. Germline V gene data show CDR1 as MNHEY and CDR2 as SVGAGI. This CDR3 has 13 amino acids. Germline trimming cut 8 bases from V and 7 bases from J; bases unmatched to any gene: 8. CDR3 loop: CASAPGTGYEAFF. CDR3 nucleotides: TGTGCCAGCGCTCCCGGGACAGGGTATGAAGCTTTCTTT.

As DNA, the CDR3 is TGTGCCAGCAGTGCGGGGCTTAGCACAGATACGCAGTATTTT. As protein: CASSAGLSTDTQYF. V gene TRBV6-4 combines with J gene TRBJ2-3; the D gene could be TRBD1 or TRBD2 (5 bases each). This CDR3 spans 14 amino acids. CDR1 and CDR2 from the germline V gene are MRHNA and SNTAGT. V lost 4 bases and J 0 bases, leaving 8 bases between the germline ends.

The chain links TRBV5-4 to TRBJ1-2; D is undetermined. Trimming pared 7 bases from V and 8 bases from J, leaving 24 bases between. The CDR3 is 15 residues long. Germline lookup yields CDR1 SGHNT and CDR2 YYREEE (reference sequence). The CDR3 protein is CASHPEVHNDWGYTF. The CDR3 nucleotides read TGTGCCAGCCATCCAGAGGTGCATAACGACTGGGGCTACACCTTC. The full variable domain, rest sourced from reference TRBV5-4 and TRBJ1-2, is ETGVTQSPTHLIKTRGQQVTLRCSSQSGHNTVSWYQQALGQGPQFIFQYYREEENGRGNFPPRFSGLQFPNYSSELNVNALELDDSALYLCASHPEVHNDWGYTFGSGTRLTVV.

CDR3 residues: CSVHLQGAIGNEQFF. CDR3 bases: TGCAGCGTCCACTTACAGGGGGCTATCGGTAATGAGCAGTTCTTC. The J gene is TRBJ2-1, the V gene TRBV29-1, with TRBD1 identical over 9 bases. From germline, CDR1 is SQVTM and CDR2 ANQGSEA. The CDR3 consists of 15 residues. Trimming removed 6 bases from V and 7 bases from J; junction bases left unmatched: 13.

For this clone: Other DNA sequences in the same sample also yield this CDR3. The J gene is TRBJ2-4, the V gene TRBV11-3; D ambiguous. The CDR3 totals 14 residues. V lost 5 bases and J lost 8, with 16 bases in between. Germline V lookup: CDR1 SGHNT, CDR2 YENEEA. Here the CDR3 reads CASSHGLVRDIQYF. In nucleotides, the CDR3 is TGTGCCAGCAGCCACGGTCTAGTGAGAGACATTCAGTACTTC.